The sequence of this TCR beta chain was determined in a study of T cell changes during pregnancy in multiple sclerosis. The protocol was immunoSEQ multiplex PCR, while the TCRdb copy is restricted to in-frame clones and leaves out a portion. In the table there are under 50,000 clones, about 94% of which are singletons. Germline CDR1 reads SNHLY; CDR2 reads FYNNEI. The CDR3 length is 12 residues. Trimming removed 11 bases from V and 5 bases from J, with 15 bases in between. This chain joins TRBV2 and TRBJ1-2; D ambiguous. The TCR was taken from a female donor with multiple sclerosis, enrolled in a pregnancy study. This material consisted of CD4+ T cells from peripheral blood mononuclear cells, taken after pregnancy. The CDR3 coding sequence is TGTGCCGGGAGGACGGATAAGTATGGCTACACCTTC. The encoded protein is CAGRTDKYGYTF.